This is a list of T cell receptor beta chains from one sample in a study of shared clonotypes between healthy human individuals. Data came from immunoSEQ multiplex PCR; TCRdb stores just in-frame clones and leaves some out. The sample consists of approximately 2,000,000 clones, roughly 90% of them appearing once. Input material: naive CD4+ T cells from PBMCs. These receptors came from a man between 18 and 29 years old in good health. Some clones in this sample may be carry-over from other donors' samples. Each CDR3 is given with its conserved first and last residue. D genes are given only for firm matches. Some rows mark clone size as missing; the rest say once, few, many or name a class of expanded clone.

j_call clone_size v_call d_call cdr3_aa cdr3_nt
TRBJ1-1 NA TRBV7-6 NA CASSSRPRTEAFF TGTGCCAGCAGCAGCCGCCCGCGGACTGAAGCTTTCTTT
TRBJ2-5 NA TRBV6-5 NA CASREPRMETQYF TGTGCCAGCCGGGAACCGCGAATGGAGACCCAGTACTTC
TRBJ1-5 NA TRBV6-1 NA CASREGVWSNQPQHF TGTGCCAGCAGAGAGGGGGTATGGAGCAATCAGCCCCAGCATTTT
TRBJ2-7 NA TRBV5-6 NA CASSSRPNQGREQYF TGTGCCAGCAGCTCGCGGCCGAATCAGGGCCGCGAGCAGTACTTC
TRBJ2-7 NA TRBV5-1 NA CASSFDGAYEQYF TGCGCCAGCAGCTTCGACGGGGCCTACGAGCAGTACTTC
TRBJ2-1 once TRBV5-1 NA CASSLVTSANNEQFF TGCGCCAGCAGCTTGGTGACAAGCGCCAACAATGAGCAGTTCTTC
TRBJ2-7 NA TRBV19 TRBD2 CASSTRLAEGLEQYF TGTGCCAGTAGTACGAGACTAGCGGAAGGTCTGGAGCAGTACTTC
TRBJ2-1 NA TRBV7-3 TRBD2 CASSATSTSGANEQFF TGTGCCAGCAGCGCAACTTCCACTAGCGGGGCTAATGAGCAGTTCTTC
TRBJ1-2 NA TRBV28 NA CASSTGTGYGYTF TGTGCCAGCAGCACAGGGACTGGCTATGGCTACACCTTC
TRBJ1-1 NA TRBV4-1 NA CASSLSGLVLNTEAFF TGCGCCAGCAGCCTCTCTGGGTTGGTTCTGAACACTGAAGCTTTCTTT
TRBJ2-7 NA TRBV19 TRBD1 CASSLKGQDYEQYF TGTGCCAGTAGTTTGAAGGGACAGGACTACGAGCAGTACTTC
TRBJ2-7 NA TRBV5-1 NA CASSFDGTYEQYF TGCGCCAGCAGCTTTGACGGTACCTACGAGCAGTACTTC
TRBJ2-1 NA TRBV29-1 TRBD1 CSVGDRGLYNEQFF TGCAGCGTTGGGGACAGAGGACTCTACAATGAGCAGTTCTTC
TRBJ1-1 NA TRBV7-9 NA CASTPSRMNTEAFF TGTGCCAGCACCCCCTCTCGGATGAACACTGAAGCTTTCTTT
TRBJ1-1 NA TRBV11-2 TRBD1 CASSLHRGALTEAFF TGTGCCAGCAGCTTGCACAGGGGCGCCCTCACTGAAGCTTTCTTT
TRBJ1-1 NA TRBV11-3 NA CASSLEAGDTEAFF TGTGCCAGCAGCTTAGAGGCAGGGGACACTGAAGCTTTCTTT
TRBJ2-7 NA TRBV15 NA CATSTDKGVPDYEQYF TGTGCCACCAGCACCGATAAAGGGGTGCCAGATTACGAGCAGTACTTC
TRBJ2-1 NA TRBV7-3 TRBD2 CASSFSGRPWEQFF TGTGCCAGCAGCTTTAGCGGGAGGCCTTGGGAGCAGTTCTTC
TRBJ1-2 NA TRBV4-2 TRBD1 CASSQGQGAYYGYTF TGTGCCAGCAGCCAAGGCCAGGGGGCTTACTATGGCTACACCTTC
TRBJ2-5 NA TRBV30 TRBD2 CAWTVAGVMGETQYF TGTGCCTGGACCGTAGCGGGAGTAATGGGAGAGACCCAGTACTTC
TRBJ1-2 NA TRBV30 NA CVWSPDTNYGYTF TGTGTCTGGAGTCCAGATACTAACTATGGCTACACCTTC
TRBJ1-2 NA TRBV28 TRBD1 CASSTGFGGYTF TGTGCCAGCTCGACAGGGTTTGGTGGCTACACCTTC
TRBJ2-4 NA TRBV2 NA CASFRDPNGIQYF TGTGCCAGCTTTCGAGACCCCAACGGCATTCAGTACTTC
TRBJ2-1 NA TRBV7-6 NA CASQSRVNEQFF TGTGCCAGCCAATCGCGAGTAAATGAGCAGTTCTTC
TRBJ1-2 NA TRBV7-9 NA CASSLGPYSGDYGYTF TGTGCCAGCAGCTTGGGCCCCTACTCAGGGGACTATGGCTACACCTTC